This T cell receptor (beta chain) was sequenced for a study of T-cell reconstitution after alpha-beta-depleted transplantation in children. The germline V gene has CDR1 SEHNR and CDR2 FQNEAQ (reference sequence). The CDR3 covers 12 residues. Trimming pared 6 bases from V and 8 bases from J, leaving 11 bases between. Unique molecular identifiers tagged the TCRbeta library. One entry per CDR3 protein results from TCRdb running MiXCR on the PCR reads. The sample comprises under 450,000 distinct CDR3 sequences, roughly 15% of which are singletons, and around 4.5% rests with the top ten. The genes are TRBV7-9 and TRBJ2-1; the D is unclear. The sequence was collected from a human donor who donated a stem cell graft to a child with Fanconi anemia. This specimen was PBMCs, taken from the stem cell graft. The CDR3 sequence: CASRRDGDEQFF. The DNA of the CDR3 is TGTGCCAGCAGAAGGGATGGGGATGAGCAGTTCTTC.